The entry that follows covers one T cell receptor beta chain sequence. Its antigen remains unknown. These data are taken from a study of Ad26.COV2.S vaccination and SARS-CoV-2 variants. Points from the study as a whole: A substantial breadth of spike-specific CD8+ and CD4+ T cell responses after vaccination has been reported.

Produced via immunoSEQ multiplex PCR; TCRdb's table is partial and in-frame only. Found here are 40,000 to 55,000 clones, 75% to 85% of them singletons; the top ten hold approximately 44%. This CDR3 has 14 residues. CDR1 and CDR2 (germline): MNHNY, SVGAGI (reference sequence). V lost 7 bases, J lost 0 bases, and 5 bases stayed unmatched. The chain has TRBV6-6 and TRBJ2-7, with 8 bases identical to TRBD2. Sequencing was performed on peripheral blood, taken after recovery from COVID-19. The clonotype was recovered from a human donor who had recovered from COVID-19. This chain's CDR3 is CASNPSGPSYEQYV. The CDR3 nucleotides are TGTGCCAGCAACCCTAGCGGGCCCTCCTACGAGCAGTACGTC.